This paragraph covers one TCR beta chain sequence. The assay was immunoSEQ multiplex PCR, and TCRdb's table has in-frame clones only and misses some. The sample shows about 11,000 clones, 75% to 90% of them seen only once. The entry originates in a study of blood T cell repertoires in COVID-19. Study as a whole: Collection of acute and convalescent COVID-19 samples took place in the United States, Italy and Spain.

With 4 bases removed from V and 5 bases from J, the gap between germline ends came to 8 bases. Germline V gene lookup returns CDR1 SGHAT and CDR2 FQDESV (reference sequence). This CDR3 contains 12 residues. This sequence joins TRBV11-1 and TRBJ1-1, with D possibly matching TRBD1 (5 bases). The TCR comes from a human donor in a cohort sampled during active COVID-19. The material sequenced was peripheral blood. CDR3: CASSSGSTEAFF. The DNA for the CDR3 is TGTGCCAGCAGCTCAGGGTCTACTGAAGCTTTCTTT.